This is a list of T cell receptor beta chains from one sample in a study of CD8 T cells in Susac syndrome. Each CDR3 protein is one row after TCRdb ran MiXCR on the immunoSEQ multiplex PCR reads. The sample carries some 210,000 distinct CDR3 sequences, approximately 94% recorded once. Material: CD4+ T cells from PBMCs. The receptors here all came from a human donor with Susac syndrome. The CDR3 runs from the conserved cysteine through the conserved F or W. A D gene is named only where the DNA matches it firmly. Clone size is shown for a subset of rows, as once, few, many or a class of expanded clone.

d_gene,j_gene,v_gene,abundance,CDR3aa,CDR3nt
.,TRBJ1-1,TRBV7-9,.,CASSTAPPRGAFF,TGTGCCAGCAGTACTGCGCCGCCTCGAGGAGCTTTCTTT
.,TRBJ2-2,TRBV29-1,once,CSVDSGPAAGELFF,TGCAGCGTTGACTCCGGGCCCGCCGCCGGGGAGCTGTTTTTT
.,TRBJ1-2,TRBV7-9,.,CASSTFGGVYGYTF,TGTGCCAGCAGCACTTTCGGAGGGGTCTATGGCTACACCTTC
TRBD2,TRBJ2-5,TRBV30,.,CAWSVPSGGIDQETQYF,TGTGCCTGGAGTGTACCTAGCGGGGGGATTGACCAAGAGACCCAGTACTTC
.,TRBJ1-6,TRBV14,.,CASSQEVGSPLHF,TGTGCCAGCAGCCAAGAGGTCGGTTCACCCCTCCACTTT
.,TRBJ2-2,TRBV9,.,CASSVMYENTGELFF,TGTGCCAGCAGCGTAATGTACGAAAACACCGGGGAGCTGTTTTTT
.,TRBJ2-7,TRBV4-3,.,CASSQERAYEQYF,TGCGCCAGCAGCCAAGAGAGGGCCTACGAGCAGTACTTC
TRBD1,TRBJ1-4,TRBV5-6,.,CASSASDRTLAEKLFF,TGTGCCAGCAGCGCGTCGGACAGGACCCTCGCTGAAAAACTGTTTTTT
TRBD1,TRBJ2-2,TRBV18,few,CASSPQGARTGELFF,TGTGCCAGCTCACCGCAGGGGGCAAGGACCGGGGAGCTGTTTTTT
TRBD2,TRBJ2-5,TRBV29-1,.,CSGGRGSAETQYF,TGCAGCGGAGGGAGGGGCAGTGCGGAGACCCAGTACTTC
TRBD2,TRBJ2-7,TRBV6-5,.,CASTAGSEQYF,TGTGCCAGTACAGCGGGGAGCGAGCAGTACTTC
.,TRBJ1-5,TRBV6-2/TRBV6-3,.,CASSPTGAGQPQHF,TGTGCCAGCAGTCCCACGGGCGCAGGACAGCCCCAGCATTTT
TRBD2,TRBJ2-3,TRBV6-2/TRBV6-3,.,CASSYSGTTHTDTQYF,TGTGCCAGCAGTTACTCCGGGACTACCCACACAGATACGCAGTATTTT
.,TRBJ2-7,TRBV7-9,.,CASSLARNEQYF,TGTGCCAGCAGCTTAGCACGGAACGAGCAGTACTTC
.,TRBJ2-7,TRBV20-1,.,CSSQSGLYEQYF,TGCAGTTCACAGTCCGGACTCTACGAGCAGTACTTC
TRBD1,TRBJ2-6,TRBV28,.,CASSFRETGAGANVLTF,TGTGCCAGCAGTTTTCGAGAGACAGGGGCCGGGGCCAACGTCCTGACTTTC
TRBD1,TRBJ2-5,TRBV4-3,.,CASSQAGRGIERVGETQYF,TGCGCCAGCAGCCAAGCTGGCAGGGGGATAGAACGGGTGGGAGAGACCCAGTACTTC
TRBD1,TRBJ1-5,TRBV7-2,.,CASSFHRDRLTSNQPQHF,TGTGCCAGCAGCTTCCACCGGGACAGGTTGACTAGCAATCAGCCCCAGCATTTT
.,TRBJ2-5,TRBV6-5,.,CASSYRSGKETQYF,TGTGCCAGCAGTTACAGGTCCGGGAAAGAGACCCAGTACTTC
TRBD1,TRBJ2-1,TRBV5-6,.,CASSSMPDRVENEQFF,TGTGCCAGCAGCTCGATGCCGGACAGGGTGGAAAATGAGCAGTTCTTC
.,TRBJ1-1,TRBV20-1,.,CSAAGTGTEAFF,TGCAGTGCTGCCGGGACCGGCACTGAAGCTTTCTTT